One sample yielded the 22 T cell receptor beta chains listed below, sequenced in a study of blood T cell repertoires in COVID-19. Profiled with immunoSEQ multiplex PCR; TCRdb holds only in-frame clones, not every one. Here the sample spans about 400,000 clones, more than 75% being singletons. The source material was PBMCs or T cells enriched from blood (not recorded which). Receptor source: a woman in her thirties who had recovered from COVID-19.

To note about this clone: Other nucleotide sequences in the sample specify the same CDR3. This chain connects TRBV18 to TRBJ1-2, with D possibly TRBD1 on 5 matching bases. Trimming cost V 0 bases and J 6 bases, with 8 bases left between them. CDR3 length equals 13 residues. Germline V gene lookup returns CDR1 KGHSH and CDR2 LQKENI. The CDR3 loop is CASSPPQGDGYTF. The CDR3 DNA follows: TGTGCCAGCTCACCACCGCAAGGGGATGGCTACACCTTC. The full variable domain, with the rest looked up from reference TRBV18 and TRBJ1-2, is NAGVMQNPRHLVRRRGQEARLRCSPMKGHSHVYWYRQLPEEGLKFMVYLQKENIIDESGMPKERFSAEFPKEGPSILRIQQVVRGDSAAYFCASSPPQGDGYTFGSGTRLTVV.

This chain joins TRBV11-3 and TRBJ2-3, with TRBD2 as a possible D gene (5 bases). Germline V gene sequence: CDR1 SGHNT, CDR2 YENEEA. V was shortened by 4 bases and J by 5 bases, with 13 bases between the two germline ends. CDR3 length: 14 amino acids. DNA for the CDR3: TGTGCCAGCAGCTCCGACGGGGTGGTAGATACGCAGTATTTT. Translation: CASSSDGVVDTQYF.

This clone was seen a single time. This chain joins TRBV7-2 and TRBJ1-2, with 9 bases lining up with TRBD1. Germline loops: CDR1 SGHTA, CDR2 FQGNSA. Germline trimming cut 3 bases from V and 8 bases from J; bases unmatched to any gene: 4. The CDR3 has 13 residues. The DNA of the CDR3 is TGTGCCAGCAGCTTCAACAGGGGGCAAGGCTACACCTTC. Amino acid sequence: CASSFNRGQGYTF.

The sample holds a few counts of this clone. The chain joins TRBV6-5 to TRBJ1-1; weak D call: TRBD1 (6 bases). V lost 2 bases to trimming and J lost 0 bases, with 10 bases between them. This CDR3 has 15 amino acids. The germline gives CDR1 MNHEY, CDR2 SVGAGI. CDR3 DNA sequence: TGTGCCAGCAGTTACGGACAGAAATTGAACACTGAAGCTTTCTTT. Encoded protein: CASSYGQKLNTEAFF.

With regard to this clone: The junction shows a germline mismatch at one end, possibly a read error. The chain has TRBV7-7 and TRBJ2-7; D is undetermined. The CDR3 consists of 14 residues. The germline gives CDR1 SSHAT, CDR2 FNYEAQ (reference sequence). In DNA, the CDR3 is TGTGCTAGCAGCCCAGATTTGCGGTCCTACGAGCAGTACTTC. Translation: CASSPDLRSYEQYF.

This chain links TRBV12-3 or TRBV12-4 with TRBJ2-7; 8 nucleotides match TRBD1. Trimming removed 5 bases from V and 8 bases from J; junction bases left unmatched: 8. The CDR3 is 13 residues long. CDR3 residues: CASSPGDRPKQYF. DNA for the CDR3: TGTGCCAGCAGTCCCGGGGACAGGCCAAAGCAGTACTTC.

The genes are TRBV2 and TRBJ2-4; weak D call: TRBD2 (5 bases). The CDR3 is made up of 13 amino acids. Germline CDR1 and CDR2: SNHLY and FYNNEI. V gave up 9 bases and J gave up 0 bases, with 9 bases separating them. The DNA for the CDR3 is TGTGCCAGTACAGCGGTAGCCAAAAACATTCAGTACTTC. It is translated as CASTAVAKNIQYF.

This clone was recorded a few times. The gene calls are TRBV3-1 (or the pseudogene TRBV3-2) and TRBJ2-3; a possible D gene is TRBD1 (5 bases). The CDR3 length is 14 residues. Germline assignment: CDR1 LGHDT and CDR2 YNNKEL (reference sequence). Trimming left V 2 bases short and J 6 bases short, with 12 bases between. The CDR3 bases are TGTGCCAGCAGCCAAAGACAGACTTTCGATACGCAGTATTTT. Translation: CASSQRQTFDTQYF.

The V call is TRBV5-1, the J call TRBJ2-7, with 8 bases lining up with TRBD1. The CDR3 covers 14 residues. Germline loops: CDR1 SGHRS, CDR2 YFSETQ. Trimming cost V 1 base and J 6 bases; bases outside gene matches: 6. The CDR3 nucleotides read TGCGCCAGCAGCTTGAGCAGGGGGCCTATCGAGCAGTACTTC. Amino acids: CASSLSRGPIEQYF.

The chain links TRBV11-2 to TRBJ2-3; 10 bases agree with TRBD2. V shed 5 bases, J shed 5 bases, and the junction held 13 bases outside the gene matches. The CDR3 length is 17 residues. CDR1 is SGHAT and CDR2 is FQNNGV in the germline V gene. The CDR3 DNA reads TGTGCCAGCAGCCCCACCTGGCTAGCGGGAGAGGAAGATACGCAGTATTTT. It codes for CASSPTWLAGEEDTQYF.

In the case of this clone: This specimen includes other DNA sequences encoding the same CDR3. The chain is built from TRBV2 and TRBJ1-5; D remains unclear. CDR3 length: 13 residues. V was shortened by 4 bases and J by 3 bases, with 7 bases between the two germline ends. Per the germline V gene, CDR1 is SNHLY and CDR2 is FYNNEI. This CDR3 reads CASSGQDNQPQHF. CDR3 DNA: TGTGCCAGCAGTGGGCAGGACAATCAGCCCCAGCATTTT.

The chain combines TRBV29-1 with TRBJ1-2; D is ambiguous. The CDR3 sequence is 15 residues long. V was shortened by 5 bases and J by 1 base, with 17 bases between the two germline ends. The germline CDR1 and CDR2 sequences are SQVTM and ANQGSEA. CDR3 amino acids: CSVLEFRQSNYGYTF. CDR3 nucleotides: TGCAGCGTTCTAGAGTTTCGGCAGAGTAACTATGGCTACACCTTC.

The genes are TRBV18 and TRBJ1-6, with TRBD1 matching 9 bases. CDR3 size: 16 residues. With 4 bases clipped from V and 5 bases from J, the junction kept 6 bases outside the gene matches. In germline, CDR1 is KGHSH, CDR2 LQKENI. The CDR3 DNA sequence: TGTGCCAGCTCACAGGTCCGGACAGGGGATAATTCACCCCTCCACTTT. This sequence encodes CASSQVRTGDNSPLHF.

This chain connects TRBV30 to TRBJ2-1, with TRBD2 as a possible D gene (7 bases). Germline loops: CDR1 GTSNPN, CDR2 SVGIG (reference sequence). V was clipped by 3 bases and J by 2 bases, with 11 bases between them. The CDR3 has 14 residues. The CDR3 loop reads CAWSYGGPYNEQFF. In nucleotides, the CDR3 is TGTGCCTGGAGCTACGGGGGGCCCTACAATGAGCAGTTCTTC. Filled out from reference TRBV30 and TRBJ2-1, the complete variable domain reads SQTIHQWPATLVQPVGSPLSLECTVEGTSNPNLYWYRQAAGRGLQLLFYSVGIGQISSEVPQNLSASRPQDRQFILSSKKLLLSDSGFYLCAWSYGGPYNEQFFGPGTRLTVL.

J is TRBJ1-2 and V is TRBV7-9; D possibly corresponds to TRBD1 (5 bases). CDR1 SEHNR and CDR2 FQNEAQ come from the germline V gene (reference sequence). V gave up 10 bases and J gave up 4 bases, with 25 bases separating them. CDR3 length: 16 residues. The CDR3 DNA reads TGTGCCATATCCCCTGGGGGACTCCTTATGTTCTATGGCTACACCTTC. Translation: CAISPGGLLMFYGYTF.

J is TRBJ2-1 and V is TRBV7-3; 8 positions agree with TRBD2. Trimming cost V 7 bases and J 4 bases; bases outside gene matches: 12. This CDR3 is built from 16 residues. Germline V gene data show CDR1 as SGHTA and CDR2 as FQGTGA. CDR3 bases: TGTGCCAGCACCCTAATAGCCGGGGGGGATTACAATGAGCAGTTCTTC. Translating it yields CASTLIAGGDYNEQFF.

The chain combines TRBV7-6 with TRBJ2-7; D gene ambiguous. The V end was cut by 3 bases, the J end by 0 bases, with 6 bases between. The CDR3 extends over 13 amino acids. From germline, CDR1 is SGHVS and CDR2 FNYEAQ. DNA of the CDR3: TGTGCCAGCAGCTTCCGGTCCTCCTACGAGCAGTACTTC. Encoded protein: CASSFRSSYEQYF. Complete variable domain (other parts from reference TRBV7-6 and TRBJ2-7): GAGVSQSPRYKVTKRGQDVALRCDPISGHVSLYWYRQALGQGPEFLTYFNYEAQQDKSGLPNDRFSAERPEGSISTLTIQRTEQRDSAMYRCASSFRSSYEQYFGPGTRLTVT.

This clone was seen only once. The chain combines TRBV30 with TRBJ1-6; no reliable D call. Trimming removed 3 bases from V and 4 bases from J, with 19 bases in between. The germline CDR1 and CDR2 sequences are GTSNPN and SVGIG (reference sequence). The CDR3 is made up of 17 amino acids. The DNA of the CDR3 is TGTGCCTGGAGACGAGCCAGCCATAACAGATATAATTCACCCCTCCACTTT. It yields the protein CAWRRASHNRYNSPLHF.

V gene TRBV7-2 combines with J gene TRBJ2-3; the D gene is possibly TRBD1 (5 bases). V gave up 1 base and J gave up 2 bases, with 10 bases separating them. The germline V gene has CDR1 SGHTA and CDR2 FQGNSA. This CDR3 region has 15 residues. For the CDR3, the DNA is TGTGCCAGCAGCTTAGTTCGACAGAACACAGATACGCAGTATTTT. This encodes CASSLVRQNTDTQYF.

This chain joins TRBV12-5 and TRBJ2-1; TRBD2 matches at 10 bases. Germline V gives CDR1 LGHNT, CDR2 FRNRAP. V lost 5 bases and J lost 1; bases outside the gene matches: 5. This CDR3 is 16 amino acids long. This CDR3 reads CASGILAGESYNEQFF. In nucleotides, the CDR3 is TGTGCTAGTGGTATCCTAGCGGGGGAATCCTACAATGAGCAGTTCTTC.

This chain joins TRBV30 and TRBJ2-3, with D possibly matching TRBD2 (5 bases). With 2 bases removed from V and 4 bases from J, the gap between germline ends came to 22 bases. The germline CDR1 and CDR2 sequences are GTSNPN and SVGIG (reference sequence). The CDR3 spans 17 residues. The CDR3 nucleotides are TGTGCCTGGAGTTTCGCGGGTTGGGCGGTAGCCGCAGATACGCAGTATTTT. Encoded protein: CAWSFAGWAVAADTQYF.

J is TRBJ2-1 and V is TRBV9; D perhaps matches TRBD2 (6 bases). The germline V and J ends were trimmed by 0 bases and 12 bases, with 16 bases remaining between them. Looked up from germline, CDR1 is SGDLS and CDR2 is YYNGEE. The length of the CDR3 is 14 residues. Here the CDR3 DNA reads TGTGCCAGCAGCGTAGGGGTGGGCCCGGGGGTGCAGTTCTTC. As protein: CASSVGVGPGVQFF. Combining the CDR3 with reference TRBV9 and TRBJ2-1 gives the whole variable domain DSGVTQTPKHLITATGQRVTLRCSPRSGDLSVYWYQQSLDQGLQFLIQYYNGEERAKGNILERFSAQQFPDLHSELNLSSLELGDSALYFCASSVGVGPGVQFFGPGTRLTVL.